The rows below give T cell receptor beta chains drawn from one sample of a study of patients and donors after allogeneic stem cell transplantation. TCRdb used MiXCR to reprocess the RT-PCR reads, holding one entry per CDR3 protein. The sample lists some 880,000 distinct CDR3 sequences; about a sixth were seen once. Source material: blood, either unsorted or a sorted T cell fraction (not recorded which). These TCRs come from a human donor who was either an allogeneic HSCT recipient or a stem cell or donor lymphocyte infusion donor (not recorded which). It is not recorded whose cells these are; they may come from a transplant donor. Both conserved end residues are part of each CDR3. Fields, in order: clone size, V gene, D gene, J gene, CDR3 DNA, CDR3 protein. A D gene is named only where the DNA matches it firmly. Rows may omit the clone size; those that give it use once, few, many or a size class.

many	TRBV12-3/TRBV12-4	TRBD2	TRBJ2-1	TGTGCCAGCAGCCCTAGCGGGAGGAATGAGCAGTTCTTC	CASSPSGRNEQFF
-	TRBV15	TRBD2	TRBJ2-6	TGTGCCACCAGCAGGAGAAGATTACCGACTAGCGGGGGCCCTGGGGCCAACGTCCTGACTTTC	CATSRRRLPTSGGPGANVLTF
-	TRBV29-1	-	TRBJ1-3	TGCAGCGCCGAGGGGGTTGGAAACACCATATATTTT	CSAEGVGNTIYF
many	TRBV20-1	-	TRBJ2-5	TGCAGTGCTAGAGGGAGGGTGGTGAAAGAGACCCAGTACTTC	CSARGRVVKETQYF
-	TRBV4-2	TRBD2	TRBJ2-7	TGTGCCAGCAGCCAAGAGGGTAGCGGGAGCTCCTACGAGCAGTACTTC	CASSQEGSGSSYEQYF
-	TRBV2	-	TRBJ1-2	TGTGCCAGCAGTTTGGGGGCCCACACCTTC	CASSLGAHTF
-	TRBV6-1	-	TRBJ2-7	TGTGCCAGCAGTATCCGGGACGGACTCGGCGAGCAGTACTTC	CASSIRDGLGEQYF
few	TRBV28	-	TRBJ1-1	TGTGCCAGCAGCCCGAAGGGGAGAGACACTGAAGCTTTCTTT	CASSPKGRDTEAFF
-	TRBV20-1	TRBD2	TRBJ2-3	TGCAGTGTGGGGCTAGCGGCCTCCACAGATACGCAGTATTTT	CSVGLAASTDTQYF
-	TRBV6-5	-	TRBJ2-1	TGTGCCAGCAGTTACTCAGGGCACAACTCCTACAATGAGCAGTTCTTC	CASSYSGHNSYNEQFF
-	TRBV3-1	-	TRBJ2-3	TGTGCCAGCAGTGTGTTGGGGACTAGCACAGATACGCAGTATTTT	CASSVLGTSTDTQYF
few	TRBV7-8	TRBD2	TRBJ2-3	TGTGCCAGCAGCTTAGGGGCGGGAGCTAGCGATACGCAGTATTTT	CASSLGAGASDTQYF
few	TRBV10-3	-	TRBJ2-7	TGTGCCATCAGTGAATCAGTGGCCGGGCCCTACGAGCAGTACTTC	CAISESVAGPYEQYF
-	TRBV24-1	-	TRBJ2-2	TGTGCCACCTCCGCCTCCAATCCCATCGTGACCGGGGAGCTGTTTTTT	CATSASNPIVTGELFF
-	TRBV6-2/TRBV6-3	-	TRBJ2-1	TGTGCCAGCAGTTACAGAAATCCTTTTTACAATGAGCAGTTCTTC	CASSYRNPFYNEQFF
-	TRBV10-3	-	TRBJ2-1	TGTGCCATCAGTGAGAATATGAAGGGGAATGAGCAGTTCTTC	CAISENMKGNEQFF
-	TRBV11-2	-	TRBJ2-3	TGTGCCAGCAGCCTCATGGCTGGAAGCACAGATACGCAGTATTTT	CASSLMAGSTDTQYF
few	TRBV4-3	TRBD1	TRBJ1-1	TGCGCCAGCAGCCAAGACCGACAGGGAACTAACACTGAAGCTTTCTTT	CASSQDRQGTNTEAFF
-	TRBV2	-	TRBJ2-1	TGTGCCAGCAGTGTCCGAGGACGGAGCAATGAGCAGTTCTTC	CASSVRGRSNEQFF
-	TRBV25-1	-	TRBJ2-2	TGTGCCAGCAGTGATCGTGGGGGCGGTACCGGGGAGCTGTTTTTT	CASSDRGGGTGELFF
-	TRBV4-3	TRBD1	TRBJ1-6	TGCGCCAGCAGCCCCCCAGGGGGGAGAGGATCACCCCTCCACTTT	CASSPPGGRGSPLHF
few	TRBV4-1	TRBD2	TRBJ2-2	TGCGCCAGCAGCCAAGTATTCGCGGGAGGGCCAAACACCGGGGAGCTGTTTTTT	CASSQVFAGGPNTGELFF
-	TRBV24-1	TRBD1	TRBJ1-5	TGTGCCACACAGGGGCACAATCAGCCCCAGCATTTT	CATQGHNQPQHF
-	TRBV7-2	TRBD1	TRBJ1-4	TGTGCCAGCAGCCCCCAACAGGGGTCTAATGAAAAACTGTTTTTT	CASSPQQGSNEKLFF
few	TRBV27	TRBD1	TRBJ1-6	TGTGCCAGCAGTCCCAGGGCAGGGGGGATTTCACCCCTCCACTTT	CASSPRAGGISPLHF
few	TRBV5-1	TRBD1	TRBJ2-5	TGCGCCAGCAGCCGAAATGGACAGGGGGGAGAGACCCAGTACTTC	CASSRNGQGGETQYF
-	TRBV20-1	-	TRBJ2-7	TGCAGTGCCACCGACAGGCGACACAAGCAGTACTTC	CSATDRRHKQYF
-	TRBV10-3	TRBD1	TRBJ2-6	TGTGCCGCGACAGGGTCTGGGGCCAACGTCCTGACTTTC	CAATGSGANVLTF
many	TRBV12-3/TRBV12-4	-	TRBJ1-2	TGTGCCAGCAGTTTAGCAGGGCGGGACTATGGCTACACCTTC	CASSLAGRDYGYTF
few	TRBV24-1	TRBD1	TRBJ1-2	TGTGCCACCAGTGATTCGGGACAGACTAACTATGGCTACACCTTC	CATSDSGQTNYGYTF
few	TRBV20-1	TRBD1	TRBJ1-2	TGCAGTGCTAGAAAGACAGGGGGCACCTATGGCTACACCTTC	CSARKTGGTYGYTF
-	TRBV18	-	TRBJ2-7	TGTGCCAGCTCACCACAGCGACAGTCATACGAGCAGTACTTC	CASSPQRQSYEQYF
-	TRBV20-1	TRBD2	TRBJ2-7	TGCAGTGTTCCGGGACTAGCTGAGGTGCAGTACTTC	CSVPGLAEVQYF
-	TRBV11-2	TRBD1	TRBJ1-1	TGTGCCAGCAGCGCGCGGGACAGGGGAACTGAAGCTTTCTTT	CASSARDRGTEAFF
-	TRBV15	-	TRBJ2-4	TGTGCCACCAGCCATGACGGGGGGCCTGGGACCAAAAACATTCAGTACTTC	CATSHDGGPGTKNIQYF
-	TRBV6-1	-	TRBJ1-4	TGTGCCAGCAGAACTAACCCCGGGGGAGGCGAAAAACTGTTTTTT	CASRTNPGGGEKLFF
many	TRBV7-2	TRBD1	TRBJ1-2	TGTGCCAGCAGCCAACAGGGGAGGAAGTATGGCTACACCTTC	CASSQQGRKYGYTF
-	TRBV5-6	-	TRBJ2-1	TGTGCCAGCAGCGTCGTGTCGGGAATCCTCGATGAGCAGTTCTTC	CASSVVSGILDEQFF
-	TRBV13	TRBD2	TRBJ2-3	TGTGCCAGCAGCTTAGGGGGACTAACGGGAGGAGGTACGCAGTATTTT	CASSLGGLTGGGTQYF
few	TRBV4-3	-	TRBJ2-1	TGCGCCAGCAGCCATAATACTAACAATGAGCAGTTCTTC	CASSHNTNNEQFF
few	TRBV25-1	-	TRBJ2-1	TGTGCCAGCAGTGCCTCTGTAGGGGGATTAAGAGCCAATGAGCAGTTCTTC	CASSASVGGLRANEQFF
few	TRBV7-2	TRBD2	TRBJ2-7	TGTGCCAGCAGCTTAGATCTAGCGGGTTCCTACGAGCAGTACTTC	CASSLDLAGSYEQYF
-	TRBV12-3/TRBV12-4	TRBD1	TRBJ1-4	TGTGCCAGCAGTTTGGACAGGATAAATGAAAAACTGTTTTTT	CASSLDRINEKLFF
-	TRBV9	-	TRBJ2-3	TGTGCCAGCAGCGTAGGGACCAGGACAGATACGCAGTATTTT	CASSVGTRTDTQYF
-	TRBV12-3/TRBV12-4	-	TRBJ1-1	TGTGCCAGCAGCCACAGTGGGGGAGTTAGCACTGAAGCTTTCTTT	CASSHSGGVSTEAFF
few	TRBV12-3/TRBV12-4	-	TRBJ1-1	TGTGCCAGCAGTCCTTACCAGAACACTGAAGCTTTCTTT	CASSPYQNTEAFF
once	TRBV4-3	TRBD1	TRBJ1-4	TGCGCCAGCAGCCGCAGCCAGGGGGCCTTTGAAAAACTGTTTTTT	CASSRSQGAFEKLFF
-	TRBV6-5	-	TRBJ2-7	TGTGCCAGCAGTTACTCCACAGGGAGTCACCCCTACGAGCAGTACTTC	CASSYSTGSHPYEQYF
many	TRBV20-1	TRBD1	TRBJ1-2	TGCAGTGCTATTGAGGGGACAGTCTATGGCTACACCTTC	CSAIEGTVYGYTF